This T cell receptor beta chain was recovered during a study of blood T cells in healthy people across ages. The table lists this clonotype with a few counts. Germline and junction disagree at one end, which may indicate a read error. Together with a sample-barcoded 5' primer, a J-beta primer mix was included in a second PCR lasting roughly 6 to 12 cycles. Unique molecular identifiers of 12 random nucleotides labeled each cDNA. From each sample, at least 3 million paired-end reads containing CDR3 were obtained. One entry per CDR3 protein results from TCRdb running MiXCR on the 5' RACE reads. The sample contains about 970,000 distinct CDR3 sequences, just over 50% of which appear only once. Germline values: CDR1 MDHEN, CDR2 SYDVKM. This CDR3 region has 15 residues.

Sequenced input: blood. The chain is built from TRBV28 and TRBJ2-3; no clear D. This receptor was taken from a woman aged 60-70 years in good health. CDR3 in DNA: TGTGCCAGCAACACTTCCCCTCAACACACAGATGCGCAGTATTTT. Its translation is CASNTSPQHTDAQYF.